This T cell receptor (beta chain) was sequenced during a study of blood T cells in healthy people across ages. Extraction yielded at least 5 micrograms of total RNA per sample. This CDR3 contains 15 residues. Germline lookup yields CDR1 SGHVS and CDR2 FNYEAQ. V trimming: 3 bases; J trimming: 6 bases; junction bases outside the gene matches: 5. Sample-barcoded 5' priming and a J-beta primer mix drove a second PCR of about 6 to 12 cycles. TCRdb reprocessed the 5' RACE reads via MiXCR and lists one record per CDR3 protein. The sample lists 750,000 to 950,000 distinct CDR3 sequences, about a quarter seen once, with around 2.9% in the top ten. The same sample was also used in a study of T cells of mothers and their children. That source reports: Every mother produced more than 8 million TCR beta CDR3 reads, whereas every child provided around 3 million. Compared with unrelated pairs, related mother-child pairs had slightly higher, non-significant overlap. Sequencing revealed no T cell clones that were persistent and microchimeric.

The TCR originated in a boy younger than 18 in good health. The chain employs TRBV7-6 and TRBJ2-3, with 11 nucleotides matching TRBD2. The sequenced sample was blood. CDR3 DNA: TGTGCCAGCAGCTTGGTAGCGGGGGGGCTCGATACGCAGTATTTT. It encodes CASSLVAGGLDTQYF.